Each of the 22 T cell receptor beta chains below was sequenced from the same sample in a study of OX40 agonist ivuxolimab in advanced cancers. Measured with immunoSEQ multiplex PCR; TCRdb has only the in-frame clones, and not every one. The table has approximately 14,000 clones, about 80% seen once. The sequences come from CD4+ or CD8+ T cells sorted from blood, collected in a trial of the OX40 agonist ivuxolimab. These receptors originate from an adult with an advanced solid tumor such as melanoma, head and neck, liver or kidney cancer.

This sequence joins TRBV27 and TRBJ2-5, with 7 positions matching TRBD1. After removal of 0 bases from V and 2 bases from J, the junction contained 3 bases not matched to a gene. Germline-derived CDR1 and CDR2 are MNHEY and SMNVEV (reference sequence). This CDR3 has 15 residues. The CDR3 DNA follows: TGTGCCAGCAGTTTATCAACAGGGGCTCAAGAGACCCAGTACTTC. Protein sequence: CASSLSTGAQETQYF.

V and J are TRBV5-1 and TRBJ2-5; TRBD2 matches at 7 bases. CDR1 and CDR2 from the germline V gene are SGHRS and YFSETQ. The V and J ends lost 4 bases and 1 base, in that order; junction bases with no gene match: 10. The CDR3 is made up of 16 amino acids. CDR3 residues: CASSPWASGSQETQYF. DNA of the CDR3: TGCGCCAGCAGCCCATGGGCTAGCGGAAGCCAAGAGACCCAGTACTTC.

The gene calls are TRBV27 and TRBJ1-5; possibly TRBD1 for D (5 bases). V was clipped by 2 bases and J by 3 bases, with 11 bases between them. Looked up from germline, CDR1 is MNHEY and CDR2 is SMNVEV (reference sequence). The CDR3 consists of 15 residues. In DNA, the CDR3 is TGTGCCAGCAGTTTACGTTGGGACCCCAATCAGCCCCAGCATTTT. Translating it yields CASSLRWDPNQPQHF.

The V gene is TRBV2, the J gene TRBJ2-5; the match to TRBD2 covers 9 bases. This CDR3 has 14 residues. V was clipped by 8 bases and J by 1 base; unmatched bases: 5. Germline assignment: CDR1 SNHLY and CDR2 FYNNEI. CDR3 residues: CASGTSLLQETQYF. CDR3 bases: TGTGCCAGCGGGACTAGCCTCCTCCAAGAGACCCAGTACTTC.

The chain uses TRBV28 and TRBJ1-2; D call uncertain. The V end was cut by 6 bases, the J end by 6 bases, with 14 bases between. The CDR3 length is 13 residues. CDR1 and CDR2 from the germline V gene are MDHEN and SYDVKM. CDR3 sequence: CASRPLGGNGYTF. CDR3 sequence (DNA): TGTGCCAGCAGGCCACTTGGAGGGAATGGCTACACCTTC.

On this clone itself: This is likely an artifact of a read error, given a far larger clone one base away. DNA for the CDR3: TGTGCCAGCAGCCCCGGGACACAATACGAGCAGTACTTC. It codes for CASSPGTQYEQYF. The chain employs TRBV6-6 and TRBJ2-7; D possibly corresponds to TRBD1 (6 bases). The germline V gene encodes CDR1 MNHNY and CDR2 SVGAGI (reference sequence). V was shortened by 6 bases and J by 4 bases, with 13 bases between the two germline ends. This CDR3 has 13 amino acids.

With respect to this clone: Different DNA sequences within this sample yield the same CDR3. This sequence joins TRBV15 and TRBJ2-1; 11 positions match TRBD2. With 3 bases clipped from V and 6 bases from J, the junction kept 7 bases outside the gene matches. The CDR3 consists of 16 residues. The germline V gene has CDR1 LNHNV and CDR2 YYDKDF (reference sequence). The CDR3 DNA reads TGTGCCACCAGCAGGGAGGGTACTAGCGGGGGCAATGAGCAGTTCTTC. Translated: CATSREGTSGGNEQFF.

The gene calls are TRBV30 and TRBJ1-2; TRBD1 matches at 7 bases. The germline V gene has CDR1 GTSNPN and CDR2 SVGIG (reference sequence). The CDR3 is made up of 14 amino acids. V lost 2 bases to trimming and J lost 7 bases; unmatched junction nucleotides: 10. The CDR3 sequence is CAWSQTQQGGGYTF. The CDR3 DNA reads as TGTGCCTGGAGTCAAACACAGCAGGGGGGTGGCTACACCTTC.

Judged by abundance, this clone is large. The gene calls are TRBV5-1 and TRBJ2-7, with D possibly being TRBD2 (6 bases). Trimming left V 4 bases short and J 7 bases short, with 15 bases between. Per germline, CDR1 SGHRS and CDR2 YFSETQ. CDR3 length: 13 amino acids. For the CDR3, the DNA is TGCGCCAGCAGCCAATCGACTAGTCAAGAGCAGTACTTC. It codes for CASSQSTSQEQYF. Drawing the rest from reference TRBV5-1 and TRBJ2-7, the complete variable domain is KAGVTQTPRYLIKTRGQQVTLSCSPISGHRSVSWYQQTPGQGLQFLFEYFSETQRNKGNFPGRFSGRQFSNSRSEMNVSTLELGDSALYLCASSQSTSQEQYFGPGTRLTVT.

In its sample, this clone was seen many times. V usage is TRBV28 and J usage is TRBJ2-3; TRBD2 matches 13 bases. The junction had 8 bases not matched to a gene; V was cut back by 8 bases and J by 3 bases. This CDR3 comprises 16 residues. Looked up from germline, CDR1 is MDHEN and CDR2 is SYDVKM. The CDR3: CASLPWGLAGTDTQYF. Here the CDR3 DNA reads TGTGCCAGCCTCCCCTGGGGACTAGCGGGGACAGATACGCAGTATTTT.

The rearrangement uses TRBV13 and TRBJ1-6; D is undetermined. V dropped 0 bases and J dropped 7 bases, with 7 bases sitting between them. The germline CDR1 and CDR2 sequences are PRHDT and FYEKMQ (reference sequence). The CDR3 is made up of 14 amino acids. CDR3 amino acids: CASSLGGPNSPLHF. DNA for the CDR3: TGTGCCAGCAGCTTAGGTGGGCCGAATTCACCCCTCCACTTT.

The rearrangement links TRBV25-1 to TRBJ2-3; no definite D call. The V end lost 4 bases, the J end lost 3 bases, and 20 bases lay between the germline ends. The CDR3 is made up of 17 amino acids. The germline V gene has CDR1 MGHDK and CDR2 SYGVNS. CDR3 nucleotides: TGTGCCAGCAGTGGGGCAGATCAGGCAGTCGCGACAGATACGCAGTATTTT. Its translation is CASSGADQAVATDTQYF.

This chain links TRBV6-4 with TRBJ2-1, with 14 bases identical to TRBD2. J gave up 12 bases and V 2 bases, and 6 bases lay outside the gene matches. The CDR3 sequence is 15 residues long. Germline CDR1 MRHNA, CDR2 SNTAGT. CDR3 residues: CASSDGTSGSSAQFF. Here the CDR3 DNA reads TGTGCCAGCAGTGACGGGACTAGCGGGAGTAGCGCGCAGTTCTTC.

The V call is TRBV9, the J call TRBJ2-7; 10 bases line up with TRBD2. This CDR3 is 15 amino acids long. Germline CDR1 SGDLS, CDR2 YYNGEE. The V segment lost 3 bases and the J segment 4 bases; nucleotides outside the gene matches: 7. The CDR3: CASSAGTSEKYEQYF. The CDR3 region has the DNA TGTGCCAGCAGCGCCGGGACTAGCGAAAAATACGAGCAGTACTTC.

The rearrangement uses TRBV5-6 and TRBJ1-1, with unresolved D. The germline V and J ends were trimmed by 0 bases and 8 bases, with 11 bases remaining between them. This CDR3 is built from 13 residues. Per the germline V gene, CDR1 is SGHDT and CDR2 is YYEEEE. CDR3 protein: CASSLGPYVEAFF. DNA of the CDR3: TGTGCCAGCAGCTTGGGTCCGTATGTAGAAGCTTTCTTT. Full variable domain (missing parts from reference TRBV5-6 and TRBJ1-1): DAGVTQSPTHLIKTRGQQVTLRCSPKSGHDTVSWYQQALGQGPQFIFQYYEEEERQRGNFPDRFSGHQFPNYSSELNVNALLLGDSALYLCASSLGPYVEAFFGQGTRLTVV.

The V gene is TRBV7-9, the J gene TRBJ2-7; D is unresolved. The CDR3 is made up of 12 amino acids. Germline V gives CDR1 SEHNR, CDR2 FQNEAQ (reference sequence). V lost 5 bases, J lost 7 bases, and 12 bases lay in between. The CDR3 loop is CASSPGNGEQYF. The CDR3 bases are TGTGCCAGCAGCCCGGGTAATGGGGAGCAGTACTTC.

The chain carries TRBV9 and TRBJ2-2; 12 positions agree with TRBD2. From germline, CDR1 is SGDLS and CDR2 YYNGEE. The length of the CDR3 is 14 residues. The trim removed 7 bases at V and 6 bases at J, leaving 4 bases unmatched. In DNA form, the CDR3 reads TGTGCCAGCCACGGACTAGCGGGATCCGGGGAGCTGTTTTTT. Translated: CASHGLAGSGELFF.

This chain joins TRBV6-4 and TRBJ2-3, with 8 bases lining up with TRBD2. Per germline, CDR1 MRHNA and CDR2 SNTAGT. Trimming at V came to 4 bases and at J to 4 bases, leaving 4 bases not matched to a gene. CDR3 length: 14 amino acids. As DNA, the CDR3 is TGTGCCAGCAGTGGAAACGGGGGGGCAGATACGCAGTATTTT. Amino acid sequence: CASSGNGGADTQYF.

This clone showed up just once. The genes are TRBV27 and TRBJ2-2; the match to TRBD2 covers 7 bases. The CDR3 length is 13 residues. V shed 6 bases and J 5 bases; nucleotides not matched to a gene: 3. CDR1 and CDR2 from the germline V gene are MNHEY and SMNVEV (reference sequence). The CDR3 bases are TGTGCCAGCAGCTGGGGGGGAACCGGGGAGCTGTTTTTT. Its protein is CASSWGGTGELFF.

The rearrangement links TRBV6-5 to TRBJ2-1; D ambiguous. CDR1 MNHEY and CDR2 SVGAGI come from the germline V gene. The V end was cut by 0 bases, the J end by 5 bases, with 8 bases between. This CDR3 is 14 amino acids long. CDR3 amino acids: CASSYSGADNEQFF. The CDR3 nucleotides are TGTGCCAGCAGTTACTCGGGTGCGGACAATGAGCAGTTCTTC.

The CDR3 reads CASSPQNGKLFF. The CDR3 DNA follows: TGTGCCAGCAGCCCCCAAAACGGAAAACTGTTTTTT. This chain links TRBV13 with TRBJ1-4, with unresolved D. The V end was cut by 5 bases, the J end by 10 bases, with 11 bases between. CDR1 is PRHDT, CDR2 FYEKMQ, per germline (reference sequence). CDR3 length equals 12 residues.

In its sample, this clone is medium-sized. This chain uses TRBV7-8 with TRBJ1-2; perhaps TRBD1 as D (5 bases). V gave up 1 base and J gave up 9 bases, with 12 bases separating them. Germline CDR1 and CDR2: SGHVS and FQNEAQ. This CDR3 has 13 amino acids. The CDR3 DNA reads TGTGCCAGCAGCTTAGGGGGGTGGGGCAGCTACACCTTC. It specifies CASSLGGWGSYTF.